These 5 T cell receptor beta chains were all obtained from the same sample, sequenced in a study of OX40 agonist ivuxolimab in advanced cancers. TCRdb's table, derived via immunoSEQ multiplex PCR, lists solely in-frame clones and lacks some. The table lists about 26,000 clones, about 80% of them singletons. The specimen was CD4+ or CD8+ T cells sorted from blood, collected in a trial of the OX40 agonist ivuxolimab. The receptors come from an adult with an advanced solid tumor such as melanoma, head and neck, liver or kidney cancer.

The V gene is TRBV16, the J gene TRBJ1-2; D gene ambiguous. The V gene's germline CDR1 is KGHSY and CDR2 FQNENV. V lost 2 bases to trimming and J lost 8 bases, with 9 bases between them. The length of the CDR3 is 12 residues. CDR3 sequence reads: CASSQGEGGYTF. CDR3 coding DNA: TGTGCCAGCAGCCAAGGGGAGGGAGGCTACACCTTC.

As DNA, the CDR3 is TGTGCCAGCAGCCCCACACGGACAGGGACTAGCACAGATACGCAGTATTTT. Amino acid sequence: CASSPTRTGTSTDTQYF. This chain joins TRBV13 and TRBJ2-3; 8 bases map to TRBD1. Germline V CDR1 and CDR2: PRHDT, FYEKMQ (reference sequence). The CDR3 is 17 amino acids. V dropped 5 bases and J dropped 0; count of bases not matched to a gene: 10. Variable domain in full (rest from reference TRBV13 and TRBJ2-3): AAGVIQSPRHLIKEKRETATLKCYPIPRHDTVYWYQQGPGQDPQFLISFYEKMQSDKGSIPDRFSAQQFSDYHSELNMSSLELGDSALYFCASSPTRTGTSTDTQYFGPGTRLTVL.

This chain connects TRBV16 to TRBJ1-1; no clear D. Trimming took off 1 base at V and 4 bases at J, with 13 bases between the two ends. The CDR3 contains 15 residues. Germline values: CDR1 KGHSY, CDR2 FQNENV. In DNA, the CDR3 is TGTGCCAGCAGCCAATGGACCGGCGGTGGCACTGAAGCTTTCTTT. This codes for CASSQWTGGGTEAFF.

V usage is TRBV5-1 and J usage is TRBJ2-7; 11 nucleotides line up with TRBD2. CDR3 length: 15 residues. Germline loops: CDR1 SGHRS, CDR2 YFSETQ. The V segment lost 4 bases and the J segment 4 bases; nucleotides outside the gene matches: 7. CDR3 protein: CASSPMTSGEYEQYF. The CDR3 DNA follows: TGCGCCAGCAGCCCAATGACTAGCGGGGAGTACGAGCAGTACTTC.

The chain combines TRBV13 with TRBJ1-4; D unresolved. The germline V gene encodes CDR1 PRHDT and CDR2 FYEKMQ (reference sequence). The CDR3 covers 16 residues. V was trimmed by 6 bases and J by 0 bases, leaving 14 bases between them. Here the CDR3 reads CASSEALRATNEKLFF. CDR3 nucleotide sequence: TGTGCCAGCAGTGAAGCGCTGCGGGCAACTAATGAAAAACTGTTTTTT.